This entry concerns a single T cell receptor beta chain. This sample stems from a study of monozygotic twins with inflammatory bowel disease. Reprocessing the 5' RACE reads, TCRdb reports a single entry for every CDR3 protein and omits DNA. The sample is made up of over 130,000 distinct CDR3 sequences, and the top ten hold roughly 2.5% of it. The CDR3 is 15 amino acids. Per the germline V gene, CDR1 is DFQATT and CDR2 is SNEGSKA (reference sequence). The clonotype originates from a human donor with ulcerative colitis or Crohn's disease, or a healthy co-twin of an affected twin (not recorded which). Sample: blood. This sequence joins TRBV20-1 and TRBJ2-3; TCRdb picks TRBD1, but there is no DNA to check that call. CDR3 sequence reads: CSATRRGQGTDTQYF.